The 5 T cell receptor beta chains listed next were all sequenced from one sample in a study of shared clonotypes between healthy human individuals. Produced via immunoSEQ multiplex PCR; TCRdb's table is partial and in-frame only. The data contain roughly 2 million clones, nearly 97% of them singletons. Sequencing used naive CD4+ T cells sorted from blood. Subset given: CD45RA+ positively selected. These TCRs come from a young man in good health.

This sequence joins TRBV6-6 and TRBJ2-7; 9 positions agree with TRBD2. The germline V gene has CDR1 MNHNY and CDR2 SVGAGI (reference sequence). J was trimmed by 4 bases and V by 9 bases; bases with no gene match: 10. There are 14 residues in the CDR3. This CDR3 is CASSAGGGAYEQYF. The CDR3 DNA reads TGTGCCAGTTCCGCCGGCGGGGGGGCTTACGAGCAGTACTTC.

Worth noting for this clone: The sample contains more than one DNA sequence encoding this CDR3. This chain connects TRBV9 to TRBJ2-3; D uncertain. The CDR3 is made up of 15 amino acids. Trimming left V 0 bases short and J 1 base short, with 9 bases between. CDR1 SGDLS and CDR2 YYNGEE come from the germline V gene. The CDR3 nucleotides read TGTGCCAGCAGCGTAGGGGGAACTGGCACAGATACGCAGTATTTT. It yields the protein CASSVGGTGTDTQYF.

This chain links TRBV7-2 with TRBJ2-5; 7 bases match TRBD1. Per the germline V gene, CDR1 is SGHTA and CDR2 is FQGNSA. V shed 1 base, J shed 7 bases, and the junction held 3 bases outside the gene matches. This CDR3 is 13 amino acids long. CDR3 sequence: CASSLEGARTQYF. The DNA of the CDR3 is TGTGCCAGCAGCTTAGAGGGGGCGCGGACCCAGTACTTC.

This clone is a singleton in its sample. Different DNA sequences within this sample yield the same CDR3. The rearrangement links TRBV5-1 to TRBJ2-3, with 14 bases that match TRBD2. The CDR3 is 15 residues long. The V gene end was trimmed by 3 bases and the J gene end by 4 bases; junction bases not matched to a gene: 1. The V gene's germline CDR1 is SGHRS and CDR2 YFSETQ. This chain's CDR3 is CASSSGLAGADTQYF. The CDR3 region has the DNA TGCGCCAGCAGCTCGGGACTAGCGGGAGCAGATACGCAGTATTTT.

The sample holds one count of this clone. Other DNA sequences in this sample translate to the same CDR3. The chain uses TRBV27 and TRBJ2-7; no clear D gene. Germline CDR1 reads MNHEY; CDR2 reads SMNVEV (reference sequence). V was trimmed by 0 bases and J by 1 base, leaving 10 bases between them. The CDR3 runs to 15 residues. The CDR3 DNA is TGTGCCAGCAGTTTATCCTGGGGTCAGTCCTACGAGCAGTACTTC. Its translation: CASSLSWGQSYEQYF.